This TCR beta chain was observed in a study of blood T cell repertoires in COVID-19. Study at large: Spain, Italy and the United States supplied samples that represented acute and convalescent COVID-19.

How the authors handled the data: Nucleated cell number was recorded as an estimate derived from reference gene primer amplification. The table came from immunoSEQ multiplex PCR; TCRdb's copy has only in-frame clones and leaves some out. V and J calls and clone size are copied from that table; D and trimming were computed from the DNA. The sample holds approximately 230,000 clones; less than 90% are singletons and the top ten take just under 20%. This clone appeared once. There are 15 residues in the CDR3. Germline CDR1 SGHAT, CDR2 FQNNGV. The V and J ends lost 5 bases and 4 bases respectively, with 17 bases between them.

Material for sequencing was peripheral blood. This chain uses TRBV11-2 with TRBJ2-5; maybe TRBD1 (5 bases). The receptor was isolated from a man aged 30-40 years with active or convalescent COVID-19. As DNA, the CDR3 is TGTGCCAGCAGCCCTAGAAGGGGAAACGGAGAGACCCAGTACTTC. Amino acid sequence: CASSPRRGNGETQYF.